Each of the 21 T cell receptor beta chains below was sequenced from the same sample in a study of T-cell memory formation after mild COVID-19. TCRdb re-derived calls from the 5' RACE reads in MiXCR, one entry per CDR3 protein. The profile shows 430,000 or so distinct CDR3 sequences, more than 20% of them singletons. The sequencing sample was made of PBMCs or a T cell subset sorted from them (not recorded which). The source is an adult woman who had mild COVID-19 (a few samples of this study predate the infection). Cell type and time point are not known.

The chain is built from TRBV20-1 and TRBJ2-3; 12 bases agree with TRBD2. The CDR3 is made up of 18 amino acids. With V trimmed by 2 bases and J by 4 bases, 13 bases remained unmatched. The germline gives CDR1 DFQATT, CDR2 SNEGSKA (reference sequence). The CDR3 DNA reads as TGCAGTGCTAGATCCCTGACTAGCGGGAGATTCGGGGCAGATACGCAGTATTTT. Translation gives CSARSLTSGRFGADTQYF.

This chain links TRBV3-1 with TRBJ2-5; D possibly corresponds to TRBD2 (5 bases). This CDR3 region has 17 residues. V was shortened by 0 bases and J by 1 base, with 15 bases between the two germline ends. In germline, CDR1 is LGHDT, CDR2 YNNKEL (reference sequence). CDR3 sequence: CASSQDWLADIQETQYF. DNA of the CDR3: TGTGCCAGCAGCCAAGACTGGCTAGCAGATATCCAAGAGACCCAGTACTTC.

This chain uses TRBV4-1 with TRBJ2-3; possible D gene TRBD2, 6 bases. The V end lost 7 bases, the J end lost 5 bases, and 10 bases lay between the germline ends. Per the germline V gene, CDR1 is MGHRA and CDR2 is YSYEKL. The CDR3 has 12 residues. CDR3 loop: CASTPGGDTQYF. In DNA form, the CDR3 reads TGCGCCAGCACTCCCGGGGGAGATACGCAGTATTTT.

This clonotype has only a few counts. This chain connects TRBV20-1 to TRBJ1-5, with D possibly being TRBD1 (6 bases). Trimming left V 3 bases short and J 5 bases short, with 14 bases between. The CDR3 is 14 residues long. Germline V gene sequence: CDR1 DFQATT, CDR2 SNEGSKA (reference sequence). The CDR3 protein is CSARLQGVDQPQHF. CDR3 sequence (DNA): TGCAGTGCTAGGCTACAGGGTGTGGATCAGCCCCAGCATTTT.

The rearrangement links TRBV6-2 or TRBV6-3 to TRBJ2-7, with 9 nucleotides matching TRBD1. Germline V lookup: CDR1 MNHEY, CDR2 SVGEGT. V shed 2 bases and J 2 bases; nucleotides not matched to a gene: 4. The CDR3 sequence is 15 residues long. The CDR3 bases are TGTGCCAGCAGTTACCCCCGGACAGGGGCCTACGAGCAGTACTTC. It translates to CASSYPRTGAYEQYF.

The CDR3: CASSEAGTSGGGTDTQYF. The CDR3 DNA reads TGTGCCAGCAGTGAAGCCGGGACGTCAGGAGGGGGCACAGATACGCAGTATTTT. The rearrangement uses TRBV2 and TRBJ2-3; possibly TRBD2 for D (6 bases). Germline V CDR1 and CDR2: SNHLY, FYNNEI. The V gene lost 0 bases and the J gene lost 1 base, with 17 bases spanning the gap. The CDR3 consists of 18 residues.

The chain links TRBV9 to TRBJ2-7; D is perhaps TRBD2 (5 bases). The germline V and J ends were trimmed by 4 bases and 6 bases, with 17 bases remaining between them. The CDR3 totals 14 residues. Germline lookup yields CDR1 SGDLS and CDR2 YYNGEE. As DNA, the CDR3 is TGTGCCAGCAGCCCGGCGGCGGGCCCCTCCGAGCAGTACTTC. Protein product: CASSPAAGPSEQYF.

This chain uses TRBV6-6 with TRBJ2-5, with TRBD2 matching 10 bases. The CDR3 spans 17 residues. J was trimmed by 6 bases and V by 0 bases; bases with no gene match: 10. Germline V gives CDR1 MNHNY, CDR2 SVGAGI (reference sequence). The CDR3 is CASSYSIGLAGEKTQYF. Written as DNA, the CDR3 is TGTGCCAGCAGTTACTCGATAGGTCTAGCGGGAGAAAAGACCCAGTACTTC.

Here the CDR3 reads CSVEDQFRQGRADTQYF. CDR3 sequence (DNA): TGCAGCGTTGAAGATCAATTCAGGCAGGGACGCGCAGATACGCAGTATTTT. This rearrangement joins TRBV29-1 to TRBJ2-3; D possibly uses TRBD1 or TRBD2 (5 bases each). Trimming left V 0 bases short and J 4 bases short, with 20 bases between. The CDR3 has 17 residues. CDR1 and CDR2 (germline): SQVTM, ANQGSEA.

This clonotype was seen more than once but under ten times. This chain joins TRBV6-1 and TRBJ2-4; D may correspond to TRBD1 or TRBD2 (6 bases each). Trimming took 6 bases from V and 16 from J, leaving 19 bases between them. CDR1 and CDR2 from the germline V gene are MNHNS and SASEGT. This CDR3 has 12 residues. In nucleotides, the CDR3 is TGTGCCAGCAGGGGGACTCCGGGACACCCCTACTTC. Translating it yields CASRGTPGHPYF.

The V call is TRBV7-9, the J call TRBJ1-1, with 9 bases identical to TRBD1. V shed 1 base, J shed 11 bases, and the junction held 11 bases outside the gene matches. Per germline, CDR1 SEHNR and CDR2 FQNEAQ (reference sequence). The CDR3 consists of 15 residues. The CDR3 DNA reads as TGTGCCAGCAGCTTAGTATCTGGGACAGGGAAGACGGCTTTCTTT. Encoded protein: CASSLVSGTGKTAFF.

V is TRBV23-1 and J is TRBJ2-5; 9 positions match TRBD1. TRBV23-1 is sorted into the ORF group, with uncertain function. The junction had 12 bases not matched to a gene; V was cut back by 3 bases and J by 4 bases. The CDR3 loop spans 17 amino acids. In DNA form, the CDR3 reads TGCGCCAGCAGTCAGCGCGGGAAGGGACAGGGAGGAGAGACCCAGTACTTC. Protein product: CASSQRGKGQGGETQYF.

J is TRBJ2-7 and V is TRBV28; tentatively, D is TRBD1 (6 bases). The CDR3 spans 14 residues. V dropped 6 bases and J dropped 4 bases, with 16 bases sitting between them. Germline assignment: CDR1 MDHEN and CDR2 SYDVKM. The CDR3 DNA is TGTGCCAGCAGCCCAGGGGTAGGGGATTACGAGCAGTACTTC. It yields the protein CASSPGVGDYEQYF.

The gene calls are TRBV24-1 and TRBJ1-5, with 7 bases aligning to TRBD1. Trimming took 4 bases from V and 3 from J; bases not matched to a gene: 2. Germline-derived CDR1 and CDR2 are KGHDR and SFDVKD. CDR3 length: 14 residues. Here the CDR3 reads CATSEGGNNQPQHF. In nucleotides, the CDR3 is TGTGCCACCAGTGAAGGGGGCAACAATCAGCCCCAGCATTTT.

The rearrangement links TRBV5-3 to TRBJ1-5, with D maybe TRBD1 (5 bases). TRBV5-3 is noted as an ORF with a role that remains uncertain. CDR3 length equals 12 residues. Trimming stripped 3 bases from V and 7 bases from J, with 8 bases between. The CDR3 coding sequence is TGTGCCAGAAGCTCAGGGCGCCAGCCCCAGCATTTT. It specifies CARSSGRQPQHF.

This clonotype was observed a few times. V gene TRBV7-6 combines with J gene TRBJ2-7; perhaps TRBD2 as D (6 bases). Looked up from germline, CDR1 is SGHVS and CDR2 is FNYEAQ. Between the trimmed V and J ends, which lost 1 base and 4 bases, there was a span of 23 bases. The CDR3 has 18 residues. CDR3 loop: CASSLGGSFGGSGYEQYF. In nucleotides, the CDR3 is TGTGCCAGCAGCTTAGGAGGGAGCTTCGGGGGTAGTGGATACGAGCAGTACTTC.

In nucleotides, the CDR3 is TGTGCCAGCAGCTGGAGGGCCGGTCGAAGCTCCTACGAGCAGTACTTC. Its protein product is CASSWRAGRSSYEQYF. The rearrangement joins TRBV7-8 to TRBJ2-7, with D maybe TRBD2 (6 bases). Germline CDR1 SGHVS, CDR2 FQNEAQ. V lost 4 bases, J lost 0 bases, and 16 bases lay in between. This CDR3 is built from 16 residues. The variable domain in full, completed from reference TRBV7-8 and TRBJ2-7, reads GAGVSQSPRYKVAKRGQDVALRCDPISGHVSLFWYQQALGQGPEFLTYFQNEAQLDKSGLPSDRFFAERPEGSVSTLKIQRTQQEDSAVYLCASSWRAGRSSYEQYFGPGTRLTVT.

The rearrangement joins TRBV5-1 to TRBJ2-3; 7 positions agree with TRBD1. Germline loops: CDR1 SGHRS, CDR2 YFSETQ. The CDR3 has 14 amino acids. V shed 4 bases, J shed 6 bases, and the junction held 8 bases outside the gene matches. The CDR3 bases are TGCGCCAGCAGCCCGGGACAGATAATGGATACGCAGTATTTT. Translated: CASSPGQIMDTQYF.

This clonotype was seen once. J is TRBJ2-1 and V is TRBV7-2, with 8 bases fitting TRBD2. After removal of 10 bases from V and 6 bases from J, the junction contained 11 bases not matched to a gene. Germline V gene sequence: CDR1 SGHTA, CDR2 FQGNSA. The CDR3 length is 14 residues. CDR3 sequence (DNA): TGTGCCACGGGGGTTGCGGGAGGTGTCAATGAGCAGTTCTTC. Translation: CATGVAGGVNEQFF.

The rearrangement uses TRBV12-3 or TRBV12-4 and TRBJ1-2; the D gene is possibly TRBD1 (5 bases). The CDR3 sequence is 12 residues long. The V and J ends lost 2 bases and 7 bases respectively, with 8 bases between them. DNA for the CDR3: TGTGCCAGCAGTTTATCAGGGAGTGGCTACACCTTC. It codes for CASSLSGSGYTF.

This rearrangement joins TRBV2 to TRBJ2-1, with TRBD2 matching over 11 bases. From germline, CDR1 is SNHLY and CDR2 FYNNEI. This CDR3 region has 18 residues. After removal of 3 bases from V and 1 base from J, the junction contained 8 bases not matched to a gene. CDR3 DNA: TGTGCCAGCAGTGACGGTAGCGGGGGGGCTTTATCCTACAATGAGCAGTTCTTC. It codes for CASSDGSGGALSYNEQFF.